Listed below are T cell receptor beta chains from one sample, sequenced in a study of blood T cell repertoires in COVID-19. Measured with immunoSEQ multiplex PCR; TCRdb has only the in-frame clones, and not every one. Counted here are 150,000 to 200,000 clones, over 80% occurring once; the ten biggest clones make up roughly 1.6%. Input material: peripheral blood. The source is a woman in her fifties or sixties with acute or convalescent COVID-19. Both conserved end residues are part of each CDR3. The D gene is left open where the match is weak. The size entry is marked missing in some rows and otherwise reads once, few, many or a size class.

TRBV11-2,NA,TRBJ1-3,NA,TGTGCCAGCAGCTTAAGGTATCCCGAGAGGGCCTCTGGAAACACCATATATTTT,CASSLRYPERASGNTIYF
TRBV30,NA,TRBJ1-1,NA,TGTGCCTGGAGTGTAATGGGAGCTGCTGAAGCTTTCTTT,CAWSVMGAAEAFF
TRBV6-1,NA,TRBJ1-2,NA,TGTGCCAGCAGTGAAGAAGGGGCCTCCTATGGCTACACCTTC,CASSEEGASYGYTF
TRBV30,few,TRBJ2-1,NA,TGTGCCTGGAGTGGAGAGGTCAATGAGCAGTTCTTC,CAWSGEVNEQFF
TRBV27,NA,TRBJ2-7,NA,TGTGCCAGCAGTGGAGGACTCTACGAGCAGTACTTC,CASSGGLYEQYF
TRBV24-1,NA,TRBJ2-5,NA,TGTGCCACCAGTGACTATCAGACCCAGTACTTC,CATSDYQTQYF
TRBV6-5,NA,TRBJ1-1,NA,TGTGCCAGCAGAAGGGACATGAACACTGAAGCTTTCTTT,CASRRDMNTEAFF
TRBV7-9,many,TRBJ1-1,NA,TGTGCCAGCAGCCGCAGCCGGGAGGTTGCTGAAGCTTTCTTT,CASSRSREVAEAFF
TRBV18,NA,TRBJ1-4,NA,TGTGCCAGCTCACCTCTCGCAGGGGCTCGAGCTAATGAAAAACTGTTTTTT,CASSPLAGARANEKLFF
TRBV19,NA,TRBJ1-2,NA,TGTGCCAGTAGTATAGTAAAGGCGGAACTGTATGGTGGCTACACCTTC,CASSIVKAELYGGYTF
TRBV11-2,NA,TRBJ1-1,TRBD1,TGTGCCAGCAGCTTATCAGGACAGGGTGTAGTGAACACTGAAGCTTTCTTT,CASSLSGQGVVNTEAFF